The source of this T cell receptor beta chain is a study of OX40 agonist ivuxolimab in advanced cancers. Study details: Prior therapy, whether anti-PD-1, anti-PD-L1 or anti-CTLA-4, was allowed, and less than 45% had some. Findings and caveats of the study: The study did not work out the antigen specificity of the expanded peripheral T cells. Low levels of normalized T-cell clonal expansion also appeared in some nonresponders.

To note about this clone: Its antigen is still unknown.

TCRdb keeps only in-frame clones here, not all; method: immunoSEQ multiplex PCR. Of tens of thousands of clones in the sample, 85% are singletons; the top ten hold roughly 3.1%. This CDR3 comprises 14 residues. V was trimmed by 6 bases and J by 0 bases, leaving 12 bases between them. Germline V gene lookup returns CDR1 ENHRY and CDR2 SYGVKD. The source material was CD4+ or CD8+ T cells sorted from blood, sampled in a trial of the OX40 agonist ivuxolimab. This sequence was found in an adult with an advanced solid tumor such as melanoma, head and neck, liver or kidney cancer. V usage is TRBV10-3 and J usage is TRBJ2-7, with a tentative D call TRBD2 (6 bases). CDR3 amino acids: CAIRGEEGSYEQYF. For the CDR3, the DNA is TGTGCCATCAGGGGGGAGGAAGGCTCCTACGAGCAGTACTTC.